This section outlines one T cell receptor (beta chain) sequence together with its context. Its antigen is unidentified. This specimen includes other DNA sequences encoding the same CDR3. Looked up from germline, CDR1 is SGDLS and CDR2 is YYNGEE. The V gene lost 0 bases and the J gene lost 0 bases, with 6 bases spanning the gap. CDR3 length equals 15 residues. Amplification used 60 Vbeta primers and 13 Jbeta primers. The table came from immunoSEQ multiplex PCR; TCRdb's copy has only in-frame clones and leaves some out. The sample yields about 270,000 clones, 86% seen once. This entry belongs to a study of cytomegalovirus exposure and HLA in healthy donors. Study context: From about 179 million T cells, an earlier analysis saw around 120 million unique TCR beta sequences. Most genotyped donors, about 81% of about 400, had Caucasian-associated genetic ancestry.

Study-wide results and limits: Within an earlier analysis, most TCR beta V segments proved productive either about 87% or about 30% of the time.

This TCR came from a man between 35 and 55 years old in good health and CMV-seropositive. The chain combines TRBV9 with TRBJ2-2; possibly TRBD2 for D (5 bases). The sequencing input was PBMCs. The CDR3 DNA reads as TGTGCCAGCAGCGTAGCGGGAACGAACACCGGGGAGCTGTTTTTT. Translation gives CASSVAGTNTGELFF.